This T cell receptor (beta chain) was obtained from a study of CD8 T cells in ankylosing spondylitis. Regarding this clonotype: Its antigen is not identified.

This CDR3 is built from 14 residues. CDR1 is MDHEN and CDR2 is SYDVKM in the germline V gene. With 1 base removed from V and 7 bases from J, the gap between germline ends came to 14 bases. Study-level findings and limits: Earlier studies detected some motif variants in reactive arthritis synovial fluid and blood. Blood of patients with ankylosing spondylitis appeared to be characterized by a TCR beta motif of eight highly homologous variants.

Preparation of TCR beta libraries was done by quantitative 5'-RACE with molecular barcodes. TCRdb re-analysed the 5' RACE reads in MiXCR, keeping a single row per CDR3 protein. The sample contains 700,000 or so distinct CDR3 sequences, 19% of which appear only once. This receptor was obtained from a male donor with ankylosing spondylitis. The chain has TRBV28 and TRBJ2-7, with a possible D match to TRBD2 (6 bases). Sample: blood, either unsorted or a sorted T cell fraction (not recorded which). The chain's CDR3 is CASSLSGTREEQYF. The DNA for the CDR3 is TGTGCCAGCAGTTTATCTGGCACCCGGGAGGAGCAGTACTTC.